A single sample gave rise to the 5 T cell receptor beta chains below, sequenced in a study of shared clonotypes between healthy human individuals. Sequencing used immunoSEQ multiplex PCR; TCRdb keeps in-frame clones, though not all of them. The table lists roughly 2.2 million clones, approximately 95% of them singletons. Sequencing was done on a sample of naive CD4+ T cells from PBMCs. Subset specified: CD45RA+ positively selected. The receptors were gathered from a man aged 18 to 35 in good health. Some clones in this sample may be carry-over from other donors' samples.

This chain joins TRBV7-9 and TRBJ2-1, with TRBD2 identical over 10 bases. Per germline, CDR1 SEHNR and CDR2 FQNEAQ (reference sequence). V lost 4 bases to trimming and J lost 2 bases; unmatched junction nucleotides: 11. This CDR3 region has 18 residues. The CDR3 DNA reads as TGTGCCAGCAGCTCTCTGGGGCTAGCGGGAGTTCCCTACAATGAGCAGTTCTTC. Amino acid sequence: CASSSLGLAGVPYNEQFF.

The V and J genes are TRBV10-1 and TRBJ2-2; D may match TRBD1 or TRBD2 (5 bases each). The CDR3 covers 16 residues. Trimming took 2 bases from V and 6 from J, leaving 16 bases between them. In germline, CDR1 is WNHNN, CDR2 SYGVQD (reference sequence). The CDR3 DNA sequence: TGCGCCAGCAGTGAGCCGGGACCTCGGGGTCCCGGGGAGCTGTTTTTT. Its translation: CASSEPGPRGPGELFF.

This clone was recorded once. As DNA, the CDR3 is TGTGCCAGTAGTATCCCCTTTGTGGGGGGCAATGAGCAGTTCTTC. Its translation: CASSIPFVGGNEQFF. V is TRBV19 and J is TRBJ2-1; weak D call: TRBD2 (6 bases). The germline V gene has CDR1 LNHDA and CDR2 SQIVND (reference sequence). The V end was cut by 3 bases, the J end by 6 bases, with 15 bases between. The CDR3 has 15 amino acids.

The CDR3 bases are TGTGCCAGCAGATTCTCCCGGACGGCAGGGAAACAGCCCCAGCATTTT. Its protein product is CASRFSRTAGKQPQHF. The chain is built from TRBV5-6 and TRBJ1-5; TRBD1 is a possible D gene (5 bases). CDR3 size: 16 residues. Per the germline V gene, CDR1 is SGHDT and CDR2 is YYEEEE. Trimming took off 5 bases at V and 7 bases at J, with 22 bases between the two ends.

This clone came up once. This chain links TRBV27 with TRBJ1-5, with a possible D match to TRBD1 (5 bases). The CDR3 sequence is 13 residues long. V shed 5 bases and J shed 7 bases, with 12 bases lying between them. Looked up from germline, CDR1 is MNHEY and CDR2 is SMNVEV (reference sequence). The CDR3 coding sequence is TGTGCCAGCAGTCCAGGGTTACGACAGCCCCAGCATTTT. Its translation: CASSPGLRQPQHF.